This TCR beta chain was sequenced for a study of blood T cell repertoires in COVID-19. Libraries were prepared by immunoSEQ multiplex PCR; TCRdb keeps only in-frame clonotypes and omits some of them. The sample holds approximately 240,000 clones; about 93% are singletons and the top ten take 0.8% to 0.95%. The CDR3 length is 15 residues. Unmatched junction bases numbered 6, after V lost 2 bases and J lost 3 bases. Germline CDR1 and CDR2: SEHNR and FQNEAQ (reference sequence). The TCR comes from a man aged 25 to 40 with COVID-19, enrolled during active disease. The chain is built from TRBV7-9 and TRBJ1-1, with TRBD1 matching over 7 bases. Sequenced sample: peripheral blood. This CDR3 is CASSLSTGMDTEAFF. CDR3 DNA sequence: TGTGCCAGCAGCTTATCGACAGGGATGGACACTGAAGCTTTCTTT.